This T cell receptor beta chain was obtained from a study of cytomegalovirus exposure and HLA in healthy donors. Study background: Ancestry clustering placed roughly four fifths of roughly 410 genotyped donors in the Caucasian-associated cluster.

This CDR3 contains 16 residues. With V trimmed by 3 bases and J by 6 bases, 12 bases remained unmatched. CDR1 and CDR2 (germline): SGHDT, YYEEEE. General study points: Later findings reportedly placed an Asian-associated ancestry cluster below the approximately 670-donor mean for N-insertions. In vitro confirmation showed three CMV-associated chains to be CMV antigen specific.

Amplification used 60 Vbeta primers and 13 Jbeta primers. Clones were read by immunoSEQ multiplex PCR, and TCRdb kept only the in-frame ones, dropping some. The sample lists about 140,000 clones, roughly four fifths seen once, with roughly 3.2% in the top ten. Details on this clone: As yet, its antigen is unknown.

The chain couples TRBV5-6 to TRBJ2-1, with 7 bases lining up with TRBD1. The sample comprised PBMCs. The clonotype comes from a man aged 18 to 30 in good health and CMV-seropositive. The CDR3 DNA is TGTGCCAGCAGCTACGACAGGGAGAGGGCGGTCAATGAGCAGTTCTTC. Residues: CASSYDRERAVNEQFF.